This T cell receptor beta chain came from a study of human T cells and chemical hapten exposure. Study results and limitations: There was no change with DPC sensitization in TCRs above 1 in 1000 frequency.

This clonotype was counted only a few times. What it binds is not known. The germline V and J ends were trimmed by 4 bases and 4 bases, with 5 bases remaining between them. The CDR3 extends over 12 amino acids. Germline V gene data show CDR1 as KGHDR and CDR2 as SFDVKD. As for time point: patch test 3, about 24 weeks after DPC sensitization. Described treatment: therapeutic diphenylcyclopropenone sensitization with weekly scalp DPC. Authors' processing steps: A typical sample had 95,000 to 100,000 TCRs, with about 23,224 to 690,600 overall. TCRdb itself ran the RACE reads through MiXCR, one entry per CDR3 protein. The V and J calls come from TCRdb's annotation, not from the publication. The table lists roughly 100,000 distinct CDR3 sequences, around 35% of them singletons.

This sequence originates from a man aged 35-49 years with alopecia areata. Some clones in this sample may be carry-over from other donors' samples. This chain links TRBV24-1 with TRBJ2-3; a possible D gene is TRBD2 (5 bases). Sequencing used whole blood, obtained in connection with sensitization to the hapten diphenylcyclopropenone (DPC). The CDR3, as DNA: TGTGCCACCAGTGAGGGAGCAGATACGCAGTATTTT. Protein product: CATSEGADTQYF.